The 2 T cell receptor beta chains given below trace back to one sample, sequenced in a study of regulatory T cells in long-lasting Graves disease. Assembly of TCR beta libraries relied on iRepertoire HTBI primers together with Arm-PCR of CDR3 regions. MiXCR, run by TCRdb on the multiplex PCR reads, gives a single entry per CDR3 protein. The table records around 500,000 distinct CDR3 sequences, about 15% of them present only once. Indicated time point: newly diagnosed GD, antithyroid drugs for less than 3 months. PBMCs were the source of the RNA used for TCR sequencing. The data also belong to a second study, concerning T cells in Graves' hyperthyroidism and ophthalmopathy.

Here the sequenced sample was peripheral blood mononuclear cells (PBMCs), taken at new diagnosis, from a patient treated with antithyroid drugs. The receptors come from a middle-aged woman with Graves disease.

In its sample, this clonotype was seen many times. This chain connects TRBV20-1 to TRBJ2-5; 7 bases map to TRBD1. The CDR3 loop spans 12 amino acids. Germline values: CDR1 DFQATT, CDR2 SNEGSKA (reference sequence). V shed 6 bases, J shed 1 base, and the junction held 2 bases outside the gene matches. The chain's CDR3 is CSARTGQETQYF. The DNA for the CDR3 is TGCAGTGCACGGACAGGCCAAGAGACCCAGTACTTC.

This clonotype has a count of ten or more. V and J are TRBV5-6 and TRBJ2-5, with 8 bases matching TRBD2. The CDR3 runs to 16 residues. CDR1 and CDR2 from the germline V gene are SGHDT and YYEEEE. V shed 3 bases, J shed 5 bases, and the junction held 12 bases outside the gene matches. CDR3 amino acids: CASSSGGSGGGETQYF. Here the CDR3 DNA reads TGTGCCAGCAGCTCGGGGGGGAGCGGGGGAGGTGAGACCCAGTACTTC.